A single sample gave rise to the 27 T cell receptor beta chains below, sequenced in a study of PD-1 blockade in classical Hodgkin lymphoma. Some clones are missing from TCRdb's copy, which holds only in-frame ones; the method was immunoSEQ multiplex PCR. The profile shows about 33,000 clones, about 72% of them singletons. The time point was: cycle 4 day 1 (C4D1), after 6 weeks of nivolumab. All trial patients relapsed after autologous stem cell transplantation. Sequencing was performed on peripheral blood mononuclear cells (PBMCs), taken before the fourth cycle of nivolumab. The receptor source for this set is a human donor with classical Hodgkin lymphoma.

This clone was picked up a small number of times. The chain couples TRBV19 to TRBJ1-3; a possible D gene is TRBD1 (6 bases). V was clipped by 3 bases and J by 2 bases, with 14 bases between them. Per germline, CDR1 LNHDA and CDR2 SQIVND (reference sequence). The CDR3 length is 16 residues. The CDR3 protein is CASSIITGLTGNTIYF. The CDR3 DNA reads TGTGCCAGTAGTATCATCACAGGGCTAACTGGAAACACCATATATTTT.

This sequence joins TRBV28 and TRBJ2-1, with D perhaps being TRBD1 or TRBD2 (5 bases each). Per the germline V gene, CDR1 is MDHEN and CDR2 is SYDVKM. V was pared by 1 base and J by 8 bases, with 15 bases between. The CDR3 spans 15 residues. CDR3 in amino acids: CASSLFQGVGDEQFF. CDR3 bases: TGTGCCAGCAGTTTATTCCAGGGAGTTGGCGATGAGCAGTTCTTC.

This chain uses TRBV11-3 with TRBJ2-2, with D possibly being TRBD2 (6 bases). CDR3 size: 16 residues. Germline assignment: CDR1 SGHNT and CDR2 YENEEA. V was clipped by 0 bases and J by 4 bases, with 12 bases between them. The CDR3 is CASSLDSSGFTGELFF. The CDR3 DNA is TGTGCCAGCAGCTTAGACTCGAGCGGGTTCACCGGGGAGCTGTTTTTT.

The chain joins TRBV5-6 to TRBJ1-1; D not certain. Trimming removed 0 bases from V and 5 bases from J, with 11 bases in between. This CDR3 is built from 14 residues. Germline V lookup: CDR1 SGHDT, CDR2 YYEEEE. The CDR3 sequence is CASSLVGIGTEAFF. DNA for the CDR3: TGTGCCAGCAGCTTGGTAGGGATTGGGACTGAAGCTTTCTTT.

The CDR3 is CASSLGEKLFF. The CDR3 DNA is TGTGCCAGCAGTTTGGGGGAAAAACTGTTTTTT. The chain combines TRBV28 with TRBJ1-4; unclear D gene. The CDR3 runs to 11 residues. Trimming took 3 bases from V and 8 from J, leaving 4 bases between them. CDR1 and CDR2 from the germline V gene are MDHEN and SYDVKM.

The chain couples TRBV15 to TRBJ2-1, with D hard to call. Germline V gene data show CDR1 as LNHNV and CDR2 as YYDKDF (reference sequence). This CDR3 region has 13 residues. Trimming cost V 5 bases and J 1 base, with 6 bases left between them. CDR3 DNA sequence: TGTGCCACCAGCGCTGGGTCCTACAATGAGCAGTTCTTC. Protein: CATSAGSYNEQFF.

The gene calls are TRBV6-1 and TRBJ2-5; TRBD2 is a possible D gene (6 bases). Germline CDR1 is MNHNS and CDR2 is SASEGT. V was clipped by 4 bases and J by 0 bases, with 15 bases between them. The CDR3 has 16 residues. The CDR3 DNA sequence: TGTGCCAGCAGTGTTGGGGGGTTCGGTGACCAAGAGACCCAGTACTTC. Translating gives CASSVGGFGDQETQYF.

J is TRBJ2-7 and V is TRBV6-6; D is unclear. V was cut by 0 bases and J by 0 bases, with 12 bases left in between. The CDR3 totals 16 residues. The germline V gene encodes CDR1 MNHNY and CDR2 SVGAGI (reference sequence). The CDR3 DNA is TGTGCCAGCAGTTACTCGAAGGTTCTGAGCTCCTACGAGCAGTACTTC. Translating it yields CASSYSKVLSSYEQYF.

This chain joins TRBV27 and TRBJ2-2; 7 bases are shared with TRBD1. Losses at the gene ends were 3 bases for V and 2 bases for J; bases not matched to a gene: 6. Per the germline V gene, CDR1 is MNHEY and CDR2 is SMNVEV (reference sequence). The CDR3 is 16 amino acids. DNA of the CDR3: TGTGCCAGCAGTTTTGGGACAGTAAGAAACACCGGGGAGCTGTTTTTT. Encoded protein: CASSFGTVRNTGELFF.

V usage is TRBV19 and J usage is TRBJ2-1; 8 bases align to TRBD1. CDR1 is LNHDA and CDR2 is SQIVND in the germline V gene (reference sequence). This CDR3 has 13 amino acids. Losses at the gene ends were 5 bases for V and 8 bases for J; bases not matched to a gene: 5. The CDR3 DNA reads TGTGCCAGTAGTCTAGGACAGGGCGATGAGCAGTTCTTC. This encodes CASSLGQGDEQFF. Full variable domain (remainder filled in from reference TRBV19 and TRBJ2-1): DGGITQSPKYLFRKEGQNVTLSCEQNLNHDAMYWYRQDPGQGLRLIYYSQIVNDFQKGDIAEGYSVSREKKESFPLTVTSAQKNPTAFYLCASSLGQGDEQFFGPGTRLTVL.

CDR3 sequence (DNA): TGTGCCAGCAGCTTAGCGGGGGGGCCCACAGATACGCAGTATTTT. This gives the protein CASSLAGGPTDTQYF. The chain joins TRBV7-3 to TRBJ2-3; 9 bases map to TRBD2. In germline, CDR1 is SGHTA, CDR2 FQGTGA. The CDR3 covers 15 residues. The V and J ends lost 2 bases and 2 bases, in that order; junction bases with no gene match: 2.

The V call is TRBV19, the J call TRBJ2-1, with 10 nucleotides matching TRBD1. J gave up 4 bases and V 4 bases, and 1 base lay outside the gene matches. Germline V gene lookup returns CDR1 LNHDA and CDR2 SQIVND (reference sequence). The length of the CDR3 is 14 residues. The CDR3 protein is CASSRGQGYNEQFF. CDR3 coding DNA: TGTGCCAGTAGTAGGGGACAGGGGTACAATGAGCAGTTCTTC. Full variable domain (outside the CDR3, taken from reference TRBV19 and TRBJ2-1): DGGITQSPKYLFRKEGQNVTLSCEQNLNHDAMYWYRQDPGQGLRLIYYSQIVNDFQKGDIAEGYSVSREKKESFPLTVTSAQKNPTAFYLCASSRGQGYNEQFFGPGTRLTVL.

The genes are TRBV18 and TRBJ2-7, with 9 bases matching TRBD1. V shed 4 bases, J shed 2 bases, and the junction held 12 bases outside the gene matches. The germline CDR1 and CDR2 sequences are KGHSH and LQKENI. This CDR3 spans 17 amino acids. The CDR3 is CASSRIQTGQGTYEQYF. Here the CDR3 DNA reads TGTGCCAGCTCACGAATCCAAACGGGACAGGGAACCTACGAGCAGTACTTC. Based on the CDR3 plus reference TRBV18 and TRBJ2-7, the full variable domain is NAGVMQNPRHLVRRRGQEARLRCSPMKGHSHVYWYRQLPEEGLKFMVYLQKENIIDESGMPKERFSAEFPKEGPSILRIQQVVRGDSAAYFCASSRIQTGQGTYEQYFGPGTRLTVT.

This clone has a handful of counts. This chain links TRBV19 with TRBJ2-2, with D tentatively TRBD1 (6 bases). The CDR3 runs to 15 residues. Germline V gene lookup returns CDR1 LNHDA and CDR2 SQIVND (reference sequence). V shed 3 bases and J shed 4 bases, with 12 bases lying between them. CDR3 protein: CASSIYQGSTGELFF. The CDR3 bases are TGTGCCAGTAGTATTTATCAGGGGAGCACCGGGGAGCTGTTTTTT.

This chain links TRBV7-2 with TRBJ1-1, with 9 bases fitting TRBD1. The V gene end was trimmed by 3 bases and the J gene end by 0 bases; junction bases not matched to a gene: 5. The CDR3 loop spans 16 amino acids. Germline CDR1 is SGHTA and CDR2 is FQGNSA. In nucleotides, the CDR3 is TGTGCCAGCAGCTTCTCCGGGACAGGGATGAACACTGAAGCTTTCTTT. Translating it yields CASSFSGTGMNTEAFF. Using reference TRBV7-2 and TRBJ1-1 for the parts outside the CDR3, the full variable domain is GAGVSQSPSNKVTEKGKDVELRCDPISGHTALYWYRQSLGQGLEFLIYFQGNSAPDKSGLPSDRFSAERTGGSVSTLTIQRTQQEDSAVYLCASSFSGTGMNTEAFFGQGTRLTVV.

This clone was counted a few times. The V gene is TRBV9, the J gene TRBJ2-3, with a weak D call TRBD2 (6 bases). V lost 2 bases and J 2 bases, leaving 12 bases between the germline ends. Looked up from germline, CDR1 is SGDLS and CDR2 is YYNGEE. This CDR3 has 15 residues. The chain's CDR3 is CASSVRAGHTDTQYF. The CDR3 coding sequence is TGTGCCAGCAGCGTTCGCGCGGGGCACACAGATACGCAGTATTTT.

In this sample, this clone turned up once. The chain links TRBV18 to TRBJ2-7, with 8 bases matching TRBD1. Germline assignment: CDR1 KGHSH and CDR2 LQKENI. Trimming at V came to 6 bases and at J to 2 bases, leaving 6 bases not matched to a gene. CDR3 length equals 14 residues. This CDR3 reads CASSRTGHTYEQYF. The CDR3 region has the DNA TGTGCCAGCTCCCGGACAGGGCATACCTACGAGCAGTACTTC.

The chain has TRBV6-5 and TRBJ2-7, with TRBD1 identical over 9 bases. Germline V gives CDR1 MNHEY, CDR2 SVGAGI. J lost 2 bases, V lost 2 bases, and 1 base had no gene match. This CDR3 region has 14 residues. CDR3 nucleotides: TGTGCCAGCAGTTACGGGGACAGGGCCTACGAGCAGTACTTC. This encodes CASSYGDRAYEQYF.

CDR3 sequence: CASSDSAGSGTGELFF. The CDR3 DNA reads as TGTGCCAGCAGTGACTCCGCGGGATCAGGCACCGGGGAGCTGTTTTTT. V and J are TRBV6-4 and TRBJ2-2, with D possibly matching TRBD2 (6 bases). Germline CDR1 is MRHNA and CDR2 is SNTAGT. This CDR3 spans 16 amino acids. Trimming removed 0 bases from V and 4 bases from J, with 12 bases in between.

This chain links TRBV27 with TRBJ2-1; 7 bases are a match to TRBD2. The length of the CDR3 is 16 residues. Germline V gene lookup returns CDR1 MNHEY and CDR2 SMNVEV (reference sequence). Trimming removed 4 bases from V and 0 bases from J; junction bases left unmatched: 6. Here the CDR3 reads CASSYPSGSSYNEQFF. In nucleotides, the CDR3 is TGTGCCAGCAGTTATCCTAGCGGAAGCTCCTACAATGAGCAGTTCTTC.

The table lists this clone with a few counts. This chain connects TRBV2 to TRBJ2-7; D is perhaps TRBD2 (6 bases). V was clipped by 5 bases and J by 2 bases, with 7 bases between them. CDR3 size: 12 residues. Germline V gene data show CDR1 as SNHLY and CDR2 as FYNNEI. The CDR3, as DNA: TGTGCCAGCAGTCGGGAGACCTACGAGCAGTACTTC. Its translation: CASSRETYEQYF.

The CDR3 reads CASSLAPGGGPVYYGYTF. DNA for the CDR3: TGTGCCAGCAGCTTGGCCCCAGGGGGCGGACCTGTTTACTATGGCTACACCTTC. The rearrangement joins TRBV5-8 to TRBJ1-2; 8 bases map to TRBD1. CDR1 is SGHTS and CDR2 is YDEGEE in the germline V gene. V lost 0 bases to trimming and J lost 3 bases; unmatched junction nucleotides: 13. The CDR3 totals 18 residues. Together with reference TRBV5-8 and TRBJ1-2, the CDR3 gives the full variable domain: EAGVTQSPTHLIKTRGQQATLRCSPISGHTSVYWYQQALGLGLQFLLWYDEGEERNRGNFPPRFSGRQFPNYSSELNVNALELEDSALYLCASSLAPGGGPVYYGYTFGSGTRLTVV.

The chain joins TRBV27 to TRBJ1-2, with a weak D call TRBD1 (5 bases). Germline lookup yields CDR1 MNHEY and CDR2 SMNVEV (reference sequence). The CDR3 loop spans 13 amino acids. V lost 3 bases and J lost 1, with 6 bases in between. In nucleotides, the CDR3 is TGTGCCAGCAGTTTCCAGGGTAACTATGGCTACACCTTC. Translation gives CASSFQGNYGYTF.

This clone came up a few times. The V and J genes are TRBV9 and TRBJ2-7, with TRBD2 matching over 10 bases. The germline CDR1 and CDR2 sequences are SGDLS and YYNGEE. CDR3 length: 15 residues. The trim removed 0 bases at V and 4 bases at J, leaving 4 bases unmatched. The CDR3 reads CASSVVAGGLYEQYF. DNA for the CDR3: TGTGCCAGCAGCGTAGTAGCGGGGGGACTTTACGAGCAGTACTTC.

V usage is TRBV4-1 and J usage is TRBJ2-1; 9 bases map to TRBD2. Germline values: CDR1 MGHRA, CDR2 YSYEKL. The CDR3 is 15 residues long. Unmatched junction bases numbered 2, after V lost 1 base and J lost 4 bases. The CDR3 DNA follows: TGCGCCAGCAGCCAAGTGACTAGCGGATACAATGAGCAGTTCTTC. Its protein product is CASSQVTSGYNEQFF.

This chain joins TRBV28 and TRBJ2-7; D is ambiguous. V dropped 3 bases and J dropped 6 bases, with 12 bases sitting between them. The V gene's germline CDR1 is MDHEN and CDR2 SYDVKM. This CDR3 contains 13 residues. The CDR3 coding sequence is TGTGCCAGCAGTTTTTTCGGCGTCAGCGAGCAGTACTTC. It is translated as CASSFFGVSEQYF.

The V gene is TRBV19, the J gene TRBJ1-1; D not resolved. V shed 8 bases and J shed 0 bases, with 10 bases lying between them. Germline CDR1 LNHDA, CDR2 SQIVND (reference sequence). The CDR3 loop spans 13 amino acids. The chain's CDR3 is CASALPLNTEAFF. The CDR3 DNA sequence: TGTGCCAGTGCTCTTCCGCTGAACACTGAAGCTTTCTTT. The variable domain in full, completed from reference TRBV19 and TRBJ1-1, reads DGGITQSPKYLFRKEGQNVTLSCEQNLNHDAMYWYRQDPGQGLRLIYYSQIVNDFQKGDIAEGYSVSREKKESFPLTVTSAQKNPTAFYLCASALPLNTEAFFGQGTRLTVV.